The 20 T cell receptor beta chains below all came from one sample that was sequenced in a study of Tregs in tolerant kidney transplant recipients. Mixed chimerism was transient after nonmyeloablative marrow transplants from related graft donors. Generated by immunoSEQ multiplex PCR, the TCRdb table keeps only in-frame clones and is missing some. The data contain some 47,000 clones, about 92% of them singletons. The sequencing here drew on CD8+ T cells from blood (PBMCs), taken 12 months after the transplant. Receptors were obtained from a human patient who received a combined kidney and bone marrow transplant. The graft donor may be the source of some T cells.

The chain combines TRBV7-6 with TRBJ1-2; possibly TRBD1 for D (6 bases). Germline CDR1 SGHVS, CDR2 FNYEAQ. Trimming stripped 5 bases from V and 8 bases from J, with 18 bases between. This CDR3 contains 14 residues. CDR3 sequence (DNA): TGTGCCAGCAGCCAAGGCGGGGGGGGCAGAGGCTACACCTTC. It encodes CASSQGGGGRGYTF.

In its sample, this clone was seen a few times. The chain recombines TRBV7-7 with TRBJ2-1; D is perhaps TRBD2 (6 bases). The V end lost 6 bases, the J end lost 5 bases, and 14 bases lay between the germline ends. Germline lookup yields CDR1 SSHAT and CDR2 FNYEAQ (reference sequence). The CDR3 is made up of 14 amino acids. The CDR3 DNA follows: TGTGCCAGCAGTAGGGACTCAAGCCACAATGAGCAGTTCTTC. This sequence encodes CASSRDSSHNEQFF.

The gene calls are TRBV7-6 and TRBJ2-3; TRBD2 matches at 7 bases. CDR3 length: 14 amino acids. The germline gives CDR1 SGHVS, CDR2 FNYEAQ. Trimming removed 0 bases from V and 5 bases from J; junction bases left unmatched: 2. CDR3 coding DNA: TGTGCCAGCAGCTTAGCGGGGGGGATAGATACGCAGTATTTT. This sequence encodes CASSLAGGIDTQYF.

The rearrangement joins TRBV19 to TRBJ1-6; 8 bases map to TRBD1. The CDR3 sequence is 13 residues long. Germline values: CDR1 LNHDA, CDR2 SQIVND (reference sequence). With 9 bases clipped from V and 7 bases from J, the junction kept 5 bases outside the gene matches. CDR3 region: CASEGQENSPLHF. Here the CDR3 DNA reads TGTGCCAGCGAGGGACAGGAAAATTCACCCCTCCACTTT.

The V gene is TRBV19, the J gene TRBJ1-2; 9 nucleotides line up with TRBD1. This CDR3 has 16 residues. V was clipped by 6 bases and J by 0 bases; unmatched bases: 8. The germline CDR1 and CDR2 sequences are LNHDA and SQIVND (reference sequence). CDR3 residues: CASRPSGTGPNYGYTF. CDR3 DNA sequence: TGTGCCAGTAGGCCTTCCGGGACAGGGCCTAACTATGGCTACACCTTC.

Worth noting for this clone: The junction differs from germline at one of its ends, possibly a read error. This chain joins TRBV13 and TRBJ2-1; 8 bases align to TRBD2. The CDR3 contains 15 residues. Germline CDR1 and CDR2: PRHDT and FYEKMQ (reference sequence). The CDR3 reads CASSLGTSSYNEQFF. The CDR3 DNA reads TGTGCCAGCAGCCTAGGGACTAGCTCCTACAATGAGCAGTTCTTC.

This clone was seen a few times. The rearrangement uses TRBV5-4 and TRBJ2-5; no definite D call. The CDR3 runs 15 residues. CDR1 and CDR2 from the germline V gene are SGHNT and YYREEE (reference sequence). The ends were cut back, 4 bases at V and 2 bases at J, with 15 bases in the middle. The DNA for the CDR3 is TGTGCCAGCAGCGACCCAGATACGACTCAAGAGACCCAGTACTTC. Protein sequence: CASSDPDTTQETQYF. Full variable domain (outside the CDR3, taken from reference TRBV5-4 and TRBJ2-5): ETGVTQSPTHLIKTRGQQVTLRCSSQSGHNTVSWYQQALGQGPQFIFQYYREEENGRGNFPPRFSGLQFPNYSSELNVNALELDDSALYLCASSDPDTTQETQYFGPGTRLLVL.

V usage is TRBV10-1 and J usage is TRBJ2-7, with D perhaps TRBD2 (6 bases). Germline V gene lookup returns CDR1 WNHNN and CDR2 SYGVQD (reference sequence). The ends were cut back, 9 bases at V and 0 bases at J, with 12 bases in the middle. CDR3 size: 13 residues. The CDR3, as DNA: TGCGCCAGAATAGCGGAGGCCTCCTACGAGCAGTACTTC. It encodes CARIAEASYEQYF.

J is TRBJ2-2 and V is TRBV4-1; 7 bases fit TRBD1. The germline gives CDR1 MGHRA, CDR2 YSYEKL. Trimming took 1 base from V and 5 from J; bases not matched to a gene: 7. This CDR3 region has 16 residues. The CDR3 loop reads CASSQGGQSITGELFF. In DNA, the CDR3 is TGCGCCAGCAGCCAAGGGGGACAGAGTATAACCGGGGAGCTGTTTTTT.

V is TRBV7-9 and J is TRBJ2-1; possible D gene TRBD1, 7 bases. The length of the CDR3 is 15 residues. V was shortened by 3 bases and J by 8 bases, with 17 bases between the two germline ends. The germline CDR1 and CDR2 sequences are SEHNR and FQNEAQ (reference sequence). As DNA, the CDR3 is TGTGCCAGCAGCTTTGTTCAGGGGGGTTTGGATGAGCAGTTCTTC. Residues: CASSFVQGGLDEQFF.

This chain uses TRBV27 with TRBJ1-4; D is unresolved. V was trimmed by 3 bases and J by 10 bases, leaving 9 bases between them. The CDR3 length is 12 residues. Germline V lookup: CDR1 MNHEY, CDR2 SMNVEV (reference sequence). CDR3 sequence: CASSLAGGKLFF. CDR3 coding DNA: TGTGCCAGCAGTTTGGCGGGTGGAAAACTGTTTTTT.

The chain has TRBV5-6 and TRBJ1-1, with a tentative D call TRBD1 (5 bases). Germline lookup yields CDR1 SGHDT and CDR2 YYEEEE. CDR3 length: 17 residues. Trimming left V 3 bases short and J 1 base short, with 19 bases between. CDR3 residues: CASSSFAKLQANTEAFF. In DNA form, the CDR3 reads TGTGCCAGCAGCTCCTTTGCGAAATTACAGGCGAACACTGAAGCTTTCTTT.

The chain recombines TRBV5-6 with TRBJ1-5; the D is unclear. Trimming removed 1 base from V and 2 bases from J, with 4 bases in between. This CDR3 spans 13 amino acids. In germline, CDR1 is SGHDT, CDR2 YYEEEE. The CDR3: CASSLTGNQPQHF. For the CDR3, the DNA is TGTGCCAGCAGCTTGACAGGCAATCAGCCCCAGCATTTT. Full variable domain (outside the CDR3, taken from reference TRBV5-6 and TRBJ1-5): DAGVTQSPTHLIKTRGQQVTLRCSPKSGHDTVSWYQQALGQGPQFIFQYYEEEERQRGNFPDRFSGHQFPNYSSELNVNALLLGDSALYLCASSLTGNQPQHFGDGTRLSIL.

This chain links TRBV4-1 with TRBJ2-1; 9 bases fit TRBD2. Germline V gene sequence: CDR1 MGHRA, CDR2 YSYEKL. After removal of 2 bases from V and 4 bases from J, the junction contained 6 bases not matched to a gene. The CDR3 spans 16 residues. Here the CDR3 DNA reads TGCGCCAGCAGCCAACCAAGCGGGGGGCCTTACAATGAGCAGTTCTTC. Encoded protein: CASSQPSGGPYNEQFF.

J is TRBJ2-7 and V is TRBV27; maybe TRBD1 (7 bases). CDR1 MNHEY and CDR2 SMNVEV come from the germline V gene (reference sequence). This CDR3 is 13 amino acids long. V lost 9 bases to trimming and J lost 3 bases, with 15 bases between them. CDR3 sequence reads: CASSSGGYYEQYF. The CDR3 nucleotides read TGTGCCAGTTCCTCAGGGGGGTACTACGAGCAGTACTTC.

Turning to this clone: Different DNA sequences within this sample yield the same CDR3. V and J are TRBV27 and TRBJ2-1; D may be TRBD2 (6 bases). CDR1 is MNHEY and CDR2 is SMNVEV in the germline V gene (reference sequence). V was clipped by 2 bases and J by 0 bases, with 8 bases between them. The CDR3 loop spans 15 amino acids. The CDR3 loop reads CASSLAGSSYNEQFF. The CDR3 DNA reads as TGTGCCAGCAGTTTAGCCGGGAGCTCCTACAATGAGCAGTTCTTC.

This chain connects TRBV2 to TRBJ2-2, with TRBD2 matching 15 bases. The CDR3 runs to 18 residues. The germline gives CDR1 SNHLY, CDR2 FYNNEI. With 5 bases clipped from V and 4 bases from J, the junction kept 8 bases outside the gene matches. CDR3 region: CASSNGLAGGPITGELFF. In nucleotides, the CDR3 is TGTGCCAGCAGTAACGGACTAGCGGGGGGGCCGATCACCGGGGAGCTGTTTTTT. The complete variable domain, with remaining parts taken from reference TRBV2 and TRBJ2-2, reads EPEVTQTPSHQVTQMGQEVILRCVPISNHLYFYWYRQILGQKVEFLVSFYNNEISEKSEIFDDQFSVERPDGSNFTLKIRSTKLEDSAMYFCASSNGLAGGPITGELFFGEGSRLTVL.

The chain has TRBV11-2 and TRBJ2-3, with 9 bases that match TRBD2. V dropped 5 bases and J dropped 0; count of bases not matched to a gene: 6. The CDR3 has 16 amino acids. Germline CDR1 reads SGHAT; CDR2 reads FQNNGV. Written as DNA, the CDR3 is TGTGCCAGCAGCGGATCCACTAGCGGGAGCACAGATACGCAGTATTTT. This gives the protein CASSGSTSGSTDTQYF.

Concerning this clone itself: Different DNA sequences within this sample yield the same CDR3. J is TRBJ2-7 and V is TRBV15; no clear D gene. Trimming cost V 0 bases and J 4 bases, with 7 bases left between them. Germline assignment: CDR1 LNHNV and CDR2 YYDKDF (reference sequence). The CDR3 sequence is 13 residues long. CDR3 region: CATSRDTSYEQYF. The CDR3 DNA reads TGTGCCACCAGCAGAGATACAAGTTACGAGCAGTACTTC.

The chain uses TRBV4-3 and TRBJ1-4; 7 bases agree with TRBD1. This CDR3 has 15 amino acids. The germline V gene encodes CDR1 LGHNA and CDR2 YSLEER. With 0 bases clipped from V and 8 bases from J, the junction kept 6 bases outside the gene matches. The CDR3 region is CASSQDAGTEEKLFF. The CDR3 DNA follows: TGCGCCAGCAGCCAAGATGCGGGGACAGAAGAAAAACTGTTTTTT.